The 14 T cell receptor beta chains presented below share a single source sample, sequenced in a study of T cells after posttransplantation cyclophosphamide. Here immunoSEQ multiplex PCR was the method, and the copy in TCRdb shows in-frame clones only, minus some. The sample gives 30,000 to 50,000 clones, none seen only once, and the top ten clones hold about 4.5%. Sequences were obtained from PBMCs. The source is a woman between 50 and 59 years old in good health and a related stem cell transplant donor.

This clone was recorded many times. The chain links TRBV7-2 to TRBJ2-3; the D gene is possibly TRBD2 (5 bases). The germline gives CDR1 SGHTA, CDR2 FQGNSA. CDR3 length: 15 amino acids. Trimming pared 2 bases from V and 1 base from J, leaving 10 bases between. CDR3 nucleotide sequence: TGTGCCAGCAGCTTACTCGGGATCGGCACAGATACGCAGTATTTT. Translating gives CASSLLGIGTDTQYF.

This clone was counted only a few times. This may be a read error, as it is one base from a much larger clone. Other DNA sequences from this sample encode an identical CDR3 as well. The CDR3 bases are TGCGCCAGCAGCTTGTCCCCCGGGGGACAGGGGTTAGATGAGCAGTTCTTC. Amino acid sequence: CASSLSPGGQGLDEQFF. The chain joins TRBV5-1 to TRBJ2-1; TRBD1 agrees at 10 bases. The V segment lost 1 base and the J segment 8 bases; nucleotides outside the gene matches: 12. CDR3 length: 17 amino acids. CDR1 is SGHRS, CDR2 YFSETQ, per germline.

Many counts were recorded for this clone. The gene calls are TRBV14 and TRBJ2-3, with TRBD2 matching 10 bases. This CDR3 is built from 16 residues. CDR1 is SGHDN and CDR2 is FVKESK in the germline V gene. V shed 4 bases, J shed 2 bases, and the junction held 6 bases outside the gene matches. The CDR3, as DNA: TGTGCCAGCAGCCCCAATAGCGGGGGGTCCACAGATACGCAGTATTTT. Translating it yields CASSPNSGGSTDTQYF.

Ten or more counts support this clone. The chain joins TRBV5-1 to TRBJ1-1; tentatively, D is TRBD1 (5 bases). V lost 0 bases and J 0 bases, leaving 6 bases between the germline ends. The CDR3 has 14 amino acids. Germline V gene sequence: CDR1 SGHRS, CDR2 YFSETQ. This CDR3 is CASSLADMNTEAFF. CDR3 DNA: TGCGCCAGCAGCTTGGCGGACATGAACACTGAAGCTTTCTTT.

This clone was observed many times. The CDR3 bases are TGTGCCATCAAGTCCGGGACATCCGACTACGAGCAGTACTTC. Translating it yields CAIKSGTSDYEQYF. The chain links TRBV10-3 to TRBJ2-7, with D maybe TRBD1 (6 bases). This CDR3 spans 14 amino acids. Germline assignment: CDR1 ENHRY and CDR2 SYGVKD. V lost 7 bases to trimming and J lost 3 bases, with 16 bases between them.

There are a few counts of this clone. The genes are TRBV2 and TRBJ1-6; TRBD1 aligns across 8 bases. This CDR3 spans 11 amino acids. Germline CDR1 is SNHLY and CDR2 is FYNNEI. Germline trimming cut 6 bases from V and 18 bases from J; bases unmatched to any gene: 7. Here the CDR3 reads CASSLDRDNHF. DNA of the CDR3: TGTGCCAGCAGCCTGGACAGGGACAACCACTTT.

This clone was observed many times. The chain carries TRBV6-6 and TRBJ2-7; perhaps TRBD1 as D (6 bases). Trimming took off 2 bases at V and 6 bases at J, with 14 bases between the two ends. CDR1 is MNHNY, CDR2 SVGAGI, per germline (reference sequence). CDR3 size: 14 residues. The CDR3 loop is CASSYAQGTGEQYF. The CDR3 nucleotides are TGTGCCAGCAGTTACGCCCAGGGGACGGGCGAGCAGTACTTC.

This clone was seen ten or more times. In nucleotides, the CDR3 is TGTGCCAGCATCAGGGGGACTAACTATGGCTACACCTTC. Amino acid sequence: CASIRGTNYGYTF. This chain links TRBV6-5 with TRBJ1-2, with 7 bases that match TRBD1. The CDR3 is 13 amino acids. Germline assignment: CDR1 MNHEY and CDR2 SVGAGI. J gave up 0 bases and V 7 bases, and 2 bases lay outside the gene matches.

This clone appeared many times. CDR3: CASSTGTTFTGELFF. CDR3 sequence (DNA): TGTGCCAGCAGCACCGGGACAACTTTCACCGGGGAGCTGTTTTTT. The V gene is TRBV6-4, the J gene TRBJ2-2; possible D gene TRBD1, 6 bases. Looked up from germline, CDR1 is MRHNA and CDR2 is SNTAGT. CDR3 size: 15 residues. V lost 6 bases to trimming and J lost 4 bases, with 15 bases between them.

This clone showed up many times. The rearrangement links TRBV19 to TRBJ1-3; 7 positions match TRBD1. The CDR3 is 13 amino acids. V dropped 10 bases and J dropped 4; count of bases not matched to a gene: 7. Germline CDR1 LNHDA, CDR2 SQIVND (reference sequence). The CDR3 region is CATERGPGNTIYF. CDR3 DNA sequence: TGTGCCACAGAAAGGGGGCCCGGAAACACCATATATTTT.

This clone has ten or more counts. The CDR3 DNA follows: TGTGCCAGCAGCGCTAGGCTTGGCTACACCTTC. Its protein is CASSARLGYTF. The V call is TRBV11-2, the J call TRBJ1-2; D uncertain. The V gene's germline CDR1 is SGHAT and CDR2 FQNNGV. Trimming removed 5 bases at V and 7 bases at J, with 8 bases between. CDR3 length equals 11 residues.

This clone came up many times. This sequence joins TRBV7-6 and TRBJ2-7, with D possibly TRBD1 on 6 matching bases. V gave up 5 bases and J gave up 6 bases, with 14 bases separating them. Germline CDR1 SGHVS, CDR2 FNYEAQ. The CDR3 covers 13 residues. Written as DNA, the CDR3 is TGTGCCAGCAGCGAACAACAGGGCAGCGAGCAGTACTTC. Translating it yields CASSEQQGSEQYF.

This clone was seen ten or more times. The gene calls are TRBV11-2 and TRBJ2-1, with D tentatively TRBD1 (6 bases). From germline, CDR1 is SGHAT and CDR2 FQNNGV. V shed 1 base and J shed 1 base, with 8 bases lying between them. The CDR3 runs 15 residues. Here the CDR3 reads CASSLVQGSYNEQFF. Here the CDR3 DNA reads TGTGCCAGCAGCTTAGTGCAGGGGTCCTACAATGAGCAGTTCTTC. Using reference TRBV11-2 and TRBJ2-1 for the parts outside the CDR3, the full variable domain is EAGVAQSPRYKIIEKRQSVAFWCNPISGHATLYWYQQILGQGPKLLIQFQNNGVVDDSQLPKDRFSAERLKGVDSTLKIQPAKLEDSAVYLCASSLVQGSYNEQFFGPGTRLTVL.

This clone was picked up many times. J is TRBJ2-2 and V is TRBV2; a weak D match, TRBD2 (5 bases). Germline V CDR1 and CDR2: SNHLY, FYNNEI. V was clipped by 5 bases and J by 5 bases, with 12 bases between them. This CDR3 region has 14 residues. In nucleotides, the CDR3 is TGTGCCAGCAGTCCCGGGGATCGGACCGGGGAGCTGTTTTTT. It is translated as CASSPGDRTGELFF.